The 21 T cell receptor beta chains below were found in one sample sequenced in a study of cytomegalovirus exposure and HLA in healthy donors. A multiplex PCR was run with 60 Vbeta primers and 13 Jbeta primers. Produced via immunoSEQ multiplex PCR; TCRdb's table is partial and in-frame only. The sample includes about 150,000 clones, around 79% of them seen just once. The sequencing input was PBMCs. The receptors originated from a human donor in good health.

This clone was detected only a few times. The CDR3 nucleotides are TGTGCCAGCAGCCAAAGGACTAGCGGGAGGGATACGCAGTATTTT. Encoded protein: CASSQRTSGRDTQYF. This chain links TRBV7-8 with TRBJ2-3; 14 positions match TRBD2. The germline V gene has CDR1 SGHVS and CDR2 FQNEAQ. CDR3 length equals 15 residues. V lost 5 bases, J lost 6 bases, and 4 bases stayed unmatched.

The chain joins TRBV5-6 to TRBJ1-5; D gene unclear. Trimming pared 0 bases from V and 3 bases from J, leaving 7 bases between. The CDR3 sequence is 14 residues long. CDR1 and CDR2 (germline): SGHDT, YYEEEE. DNA of the CDR3: TGTGCCAGCAGCTTGGTGGCCCCCAATCAGCCCCAGCATTTT. This codes for CASSLVAPNQPQHF.

The sample holds a few counts of this clone. This sequence joins TRBV5-1 and TRBJ1-1; the D gene is possibly TRBD1 (5 bases). Per the germline V gene, CDR1 is SGHRS and CDR2 is YFSETQ. V was pared by 7 bases and J by 4 bases, with 17 bases between. The CDR3 is 14 residues long. Here the CDR3 DNA reads TGCGCCAGCTCTCCGCGGGACGTGGGCACTGAAGCTTTCTTT. Its translation: CASSPRDVGTEAFF.

This chain connects TRBV5-4 to TRBJ2-5; 8 positions match TRBD2. V shed 2 bases, J shed 5 bases, and the junction held 5 bases outside the gene matches. CDR3 size: 14 residues. Germline V gene lookup returns CDR1 SGHNT and CDR2 YYREEE (reference sequence). The CDR3 is CASSLAGEGETQYF. The DNA for the CDR3 is TGTGCCAGCAGCTTAGCGGGGGAGGGTGAGACCCAGTACTTC.

The CDR3 sequence is CASSLEILAGYTQYF. In DNA, the CDR3 is TGTGCCAGCAGCTTAGAAATCCTAGCGGGATATACGCAGTATTTT. The chain carries TRBV7-2 and TRBJ2-3; 9 bases are shared with TRBD2. Germline assignment: CDR1 SGHTA and CDR2 FQGNSA. This CDR3 contains 15 residues. Trimming cost V 1 base and J 7 bases; bases outside gene matches: 6.

This chain links TRBV6-6 with TRBJ1-5, with 9 bases aligning to TRBD1. J lost 7 bases, V lost 5 bases, and 6 bases had no gene match. Germline assignment: CDR1 MNHNY and CDR2 SVGAGI (reference sequence). The CDR3 is 14 residues long. Here the CDR3 DNA reads TGTGCCAGCAGTCGGACAGGGGTGGGCCAGCCCCAGCATTTT. As protein: CASSRTGVGQPQHF.

The chain combines TRBV5-3 with TRBJ1-1; 8 positions agree with TRBD1. TRBV5-3 is treated as an ORF (open reading frame) with a function not yet certain. The V gene end was trimmed by 0 bases and the J gene end by 3 bases; junction bases not matched to a gene: 7. This CDR3 spans 16 amino acids. The CDR3 DNA reads as TGTGCCAGAAGCTTGGGACAGGGGCACAGCTACACTGAAGCTTTCTTT. Its protein is CARSLGQGHSYTEAFF.

This clone was counted once. The rearrangement links TRBV6-1 to TRBJ2-7, with D possibly being TRBD1 (6 bases). The CDR3 is made up of 13 amino acids. V lost 6 bases and J 3 bases, leaving 12 bases between the germline ends. Germline V CDR1 and CDR2: MNHNS, SASEGT. CDR3 sequence reads: CASRTGDFYEQYF. The CDR3 nucleotides are TGTGCCAGCAGGACAGGCGACTTCTACGAGCAGTACTTC.

The J gene is TRBJ1-2, the V gene TRBV6-6, with 7 nucleotides matching TRBD1. Germline CDR1 MNHNY, CDR2 SVGAGI (reference sequence). Trimming at V came to 1 base and at J to 7 bases, leaving 12 bases not matched to a gene. The CDR3 consists of 16 residues. CDR3 region: CASSYYKGQQHSGYTF. The CDR3 nucleotides are TGTGCCAGCAGTTACTACAAGGGACAGCAACATTCTGGCTACACCTTC.

This clone has only one observation. The rearrangement uses TRBV7-2 and TRBJ2-7; D is possibly TRBD2 (5 bases). CDR3 length: 16 residues. Deletions cut 5 bases from V and 3 bases from J, with 20 bases between. Germline CDR1 is SGHTA and CDR2 is FQGNSA. This chain's CDR3 is CASSARGRSWDYEQYF. In nucleotides, the CDR3 is TGTGCCAGCAGCGCCCGAGGGCGTTCTTGGGACTACGAGCAGTACTTC.

V is TRBV28 and J is TRBJ2-7, with 9 bases aligning to TRBD2. J gave up 3 bases and V 4 bases, and 7 bases lay outside the gene matches. Germline V gene sequence: CDR1 MDHEN, CDR2 SYDVKM. This CDR3 has 15 residues. This chain's CDR3 is CASSSTGLAIYEQYF. As DNA, the CDR3 is TGTGCCAGCAGTTCCACGGGACTAGCTATCTACGAGCAGTACTTC.

The gene calls are TRBV27 and TRBJ2-2; tentatively, D is TRBD1 (6 bases). V lost 5 bases and J 5 bases, leaving 21 bases between the germline ends. Germline values: CDR1 MNHEY, CDR2 SMNVEV (reference sequence). This CDR3 has 17 amino acids. CDR3 amino acids: CASSPRAPTGTTGELFF. CDR3 in DNA: TGTGCCAGCAGTCCTAGAGCCCCCACAGGGACGACCGGGGAGCTGTTTTTT.

The chain uses TRBV5-3 and TRBJ2-3; D may be TRBD1 (6 bases). TRBV5-3 is assigned to the ORF class and has an uncertain function. This CDR3 contains 15 residues. Trimming shortened V by 3 bases and J by 4 bases, and 15 bases separated the two germline ends. CDR3: CARSSESRGPDTQYF. CDR3 in DNA: TGTGCCAGAAGCTCGGAGAGCAGGGGTCCAGATACGCAGTATTTT.

This clone has a handful of counts. This rearrangement joins TRBV29-1 to TRBJ2-1; 11 bases align to TRBD2. J lost 7 bases, V lost 7 bases, and 18 bases had no gene match. The CDR3 totals 17 residues. Germline values: CDR1 SQVTM, CDR2 ANQGSEA. Here the CDR3 reads CSGKVAGGDFGINEQFF. The CDR3 coding sequence is TGCAGCGGGAAGGTAGCGGGAGGGGACTTCGGAATAAATGAGCAGTTCTTC.

This clone was seen a single time. CDR3 region: CASSLGRLAGLGSQETQYF. In DNA, the CDR3 is TGCGCCAGCAGCTTGGGGAGACTAGCGGGCCTGGGGTCCCAAGAGACCCAGTACTTC. V is TRBV5-1 and J is TRBJ2-5, with 10 bases lining up with TRBD2. The CDR3 contains 19 residues. Germline CDR1 reads SGHRS; CDR2 reads YFSETQ. J was trimmed by 1 base and V by 0 bases; bases with no gene match: 12.

The V call is TRBV4-1, the J call TRBJ2-7, with D hard to call. Deletions cut 0 bases from V and 0 bases from J, with 6 bases between. Germline CDR1 and CDR2: MGHRA and YSYEKL. This CDR3 is 14 amino acids long. CDR3 nucleotides: TGCGCCAGCAGCCAAGATATCTACTCCTACGAGCAGTACTTC. This codes for CASSQDIYSYEQYF.

The V gene is TRBV9, the J gene TRBJ1-5; TRBD1 matches at 7 bases. Losses at the gene ends were 0 bases for V and 7 bases for J; bases not matched to a gene: 7. Germline V CDR1 and CDR2: SGDLS, YYNGEE. The CDR3 runs 15 residues. The CDR3 protein is CASSVDNRGRQPQHF. The CDR3 coding sequence is TGTGCCAGCAGCGTAGACAACAGGGGTAGGCAGCCCCAGCATTTT.

The chain uses TRBV19 and TRBJ2-6; 9 nucleotides match TRBD1. Germline V CDR1 and CDR2: LNHDA, SQIVND (reference sequence). The CDR3 totals 19 residues. Trimming took 1 base from V and 0 from J; bases not matched to a gene: 7. The CDR3: CASSIVGDRAFSGANVLTF. DNA for the CDR3: TGTGCCAGTAGTATAGTTGGGGACAGGGCTTTCTCTGGGGCCAACGTCCTGACTTTC.

About this clone: A junction end diverges from the germline sequence, so it may reflect a read error. V gene TRBV5-4 combines with J gene TRBJ1-2, with D unclear. Germline loops: CDR1 SGHNT, CDR2 YYREEE (reference sequence). The CDR3 loop spans 13 amino acids. For the CDR3, the DNA is TGTGCCAGCAGCCCCCCGTCCAGTATAGCCTACCCCTTC. Its protein is CASSPPSSIAYPF.

The chain links TRBV19 to TRBJ1-5; 8 bases line up with TRBD1. The CDR3 is made up of 15 amino acids. V was pared by 5 bases and J by 5 bases, with 8 bases of the junction left unmatched. Germline CDR1 reads LNHDA; CDR2 reads SQIVND (reference sequence). CDR3 bases: TGTGCCAGTAGTTTGGACAGGGCCCTTCATCAGCCCCAGCATTTT. Its protein is CASSLDRALHQPQHF.

The chain is built from TRBV6-8 and TRBJ1-2; 9 nucleotides align to TRBD1. The CDR3 consists of 13 residues. Germline trimming cut 6 bases from V and 6 bases from J; bases unmatched to any gene: 5. Germline V gene sequence: CDR1 MNHGY, CDR2 SAAAGT. The CDR3 nucleotides read TGTGCCAGCAGACGGGACAGGGATAATGGCTACACCTTC. Residues: CASRRDRDNGYTF.